This is a list of T cell receptor beta chains from one sample in a study of blood T cells in healthy people across ages. TCRdb reanalysed the 5' RACE reads using MiXCR and keeps one entry per CDR3 protein. The sample lists fewer than 900,000 distinct CDR3 sequences; roughly 50% were seen once. Sequencing was performed on blood. These receptors all stem from a woman aged 55-69 years in good health. CDR3s include the opening cysteine and the closing phenylalanine or tryptophan. D genes are given only for firm matches. Not every row has a clone size; where given, it reads once, few, many or a size class.

>TRBJ2-1|13|TRBD2|NA|TRBV7-9
TGTGCCAGTGGGACTAGCGGGAGGAATGAGCAGTTCTTC
CASGTSGRNEQFF
>TRBJ2-2|14|NA|NA|TRBV5-1
TGCGCCAGCAGCCGGGACTCGGCGGGCGGGGAGCTGTTTTTT
CASSRDSAGGELFF
>TRBJ1-1|16|TRBD1|NA|TRBV11-1
TGTGCCAGCAGCGTCCGGGACAGGGGGCAGTTCGCTGAAGCTTTCTTT
CASSVRDRGQFAEAFF
>TRBJ1-2|13|NA|few|TRBV25-1
TGTGCCAGCAGTGGCCGACAAGAGTATGGCTACACCTTC
CASSGRQEYGYTF
>TRBJ1-2|12|NA|few|TRBV5-6
TGTGCCAGCAGCCGGGATAGAAGGGGCTACACCTTC
CASSRDRRGYTF
>TRBJ2-1|13|TRBD1|NA|TRBV29-1
TGCAGCGGCGGACAGGAAATAGGGAATGAGCAGTTCTTC
CSGGQEIGNEQFF
>TRBJ2-2|13|NA|few|TRBV7-2
TGTGCCAGCAGCTCCTATTCGGAGGGGGAGCTGTTTTTT
CASSSYSEGELFF
>TRBJ2-1|15|TRBD1|NA|TRBV29-1
TGCAGCGTTGAAATATTGACAGGGGGCCTGTACGAGCAGTTCTTC
CSVEILTGGLYEQFF
>TRBJ1-6|13|NA|NA|TRBV7-9
TGTGCCAGCAACTACAGGGAAAGATCACCCCTCCACTTT
CASNYRERSPLHF
>TRBJ2-7|15|NA|once|TRBV12-3/TRBV12-4
TGTGCCAGCAGTCCTAGGGACTCTAATGCCTACGAGCAGTACTTC
CASSPRDSNAYEQYF
>TRBJ2-1|14|NA|NA|TRBV3-1
TGTGCCAGCAGCCAATGTGGGACAACCAATGAGCAGTTCTTC
CASSQCGTTNEQFF
>TRBJ1-2|11|NA|NA|TRBV10-3
TGTGCCATCAGTGTACCTCCCGGCTACACCTTC
CAISVPPGYTF
>TRBJ2-1|18|NA|NA|TRBV4-3
TGCGCCAGCAGCCAAGGAGGGGGCGGGGCAAGCTCCTACAATGAGCAGTTCTTC
CASSQGGGGASSYNEQFF
>TRBJ1-6|13|NA|once|TRBV10-3
TGTGCCATCAGTGATCTGAGGAATTCACCCCTCCACTTT
CAISDLRNSPLHF
>TRBJ2-5|15|NA|NA|TRBV12-3/TRBV12-4
TGTGCCAGCAGTCCGTGGACATCGCTAGGATGGGAGCAGTACTTC
CASSPWTSLGWEQYF
>TRBJ2-7|16|TRBD2|NA|TRBV10-3
TGTGCCATCAGCCCAACGCCGGGACTAGCAGGCTACGAGCAGTACTTC
CAISPTPGLAGYEQYF
>TRBJ2-7|15|NA|few|TRBV6-2/TRBV6-3
TGTGCCAGCAGTTACGTAGGGGACAAAGCCTACGAGCAGTACTTC
CASSYVGDKAYEQYF
>TRBJ2-3|14|NA|few|TRBV7-9
TGTGCCAGCCTCCCGGGACACCCCACAGATACGCAGTATTTT
CASLPGHPTDTQYF
>TRBJ2-5|16|TRBD2|NA|TRBV20-1
TGCAGTGCTAGTGGACTAGCGGGAGGAAGGGGCAATGAGCAGTACTTC
CSASGLAGGRGNEQYF
>TRBJ2-7|13|NA|few|TRBV6-1
TGTGCCAGCAGTAAGGAACGGAGCTACGAGCAGTACTTC
CASSKERSYEQYF
>TRBJ1-6|14|TRBD1|NA|TRBV28
TGTGCCAGCGGTTCGGGACAGACTAATTCACCCCTCCACTTT
CASGSGQTNSPLHF
>TRBJ2-1|17|NA|few|TRBV9
TGTGCCAGCAGCCCCCCTCAGCGCCCCAGCTCCTACAATGAGCAGTTCTTC
CASSPPQRPSSYNEQFF
>TRBJ1-1|15|NA|NA|TRBV20-1
TGCAGTGCCGGGAAGGCCGCCCTAATGAACACTGAAGCTTTCTTT
CSAGKAALMNTEAFF
>TRBJ2-7|14|NA|few|TRBV7-2
TGTGCCAGCAGCCAAGTCACAGGCTTCTACGAGCAGTACTTC
CASSQVTGFYEQYF
>TRBJ2-7|14|NA|NA|TRBV11-1
TGTGCCAGCAGCTTCAGAGGGAAAACCTACGAGCAGTACTTC
CASSFRGKTYEQYF
>TRBJ2-3|15|TRBD2|NA|TRBV7-3
TGTGCCAGCAGCCAGCGGGACTTCCGCGCAGATACGCAGTATTTT
CASSQRDFRADTQYF
>TRBJ2-3|15|NA|NA|TRBV24-1
TGTGCCACCAGCCCAGCGGCCCCGGGAACAGATACGCAGTATTTT
CATSPAAPGTDTQYF
>TRBJ1-6|18|TRBD1|NA|TRBV10-3
TGTGCCATCAGTGTGGACGAGACAGGGGGCTCCTATAATTCACCCCTCCACTTT
CAISVDETGGSYNSPLHF
>TRBJ2-7|14|NA|few|TRBV6-5
TGTGCCAGCAGTTACTCGGAGAAGGCCTACGAGCAGTACTTC
CASSYSEKAYEQYF
>TRBJ2-2|16|NA|NA|TRBV6-6
TGTGCCAGCAGTTACTCCTACAGGATGAACACCGGGGAGCTGTTTTTT
CASSYSYRMNTGELFF
>TRBJ2-1|13|NA|few|TRBV20-1
TGCAGTGCTGGGGGCAGAATGAGCAATGAGCAGTTCTTC
CSAGGRMSNEQFF
>TRBJ2-3|16|TRBD1|few|TRBV12-3/TRBV12-4
TGTGCCAGCACCTTTGGGGACAGAAGTCCACCAGATACGCAGTATTTT
CASTFGDRSPPDTQYF
>TRBJ2-1|16|NA|few|TRBV7-8
TGTGCCAGCAGCTTAGGAGGAGGGCTGGACTACAATGAGCAGTTCTTC
CASSLGGGLDYNEQFF
>TRBJ2-7|14|TRBD1|NA|TRBV10-3
TGTGCCATCAGAGTCGGGACAGGGACCTACGAGCAGTACTTC
CAIRVGTGTYEQYF
>TRBJ2-1|14|NA|few|TRBV6-2/TRBV6-3
TGTGCCAGCAGTTACCTGGGGTCAGTCAATGAGCAGTTCTTC
CASSYLGSVNEQFF
>TRBJ2-4|15|NA|NA|TRBV6-1
TGTGCCAGCAGGGGGGACGGATTAGCCAAAAACATTCAGTACTTC
CASRGDGLAKNIQYF
>TRBJ2-1|11|NA|few|TRBV20-1
TGCAGTGCTACAAACAGGGAAGAGCAGTTCTTC
CSATNREEQFF
>TRBJ2-6|15|NA|NA|TRBV7-3
TGTGCCAACAGCTTACAGGCACCTGGGGCCAACGTCCTGACTTTC
CANSLQAPGANVLTF
>TRBJ1-1|14|TRBD1|NA|TRBV4-3
TGCGCCAGCAGCCAACTGACAGGGAGCACTGAAGCTTTCTTT
CASSQLTGSTEAFF
>TRBJ2-7|15|NA|once|TRBV12-3/TRBV12-4
TGTGCCAGCAGCCCGATGGGCAAGAGTTACAATGAGCAGTACTTC
CASSPMGKSYNEQYF
>TRBJ1-2|13|NA|NA|TRBV29-1
TGCAGCGTTGTAGGGGGGCCAAACTATGACTACACCTTC
CSVVGGPNYDYTF
>TRBJ2-7|20|TRBD2|NA|TRBV5-1
TGCGCCAGCGGCTTGGGGACCCCGACTAGCGGGAGTAGGAGATCCTACGAGCAGTACTTC
CASGLGTPTSGSRRSYEQYF
>TRBJ2-7|14|NA|few|TRBV15
TGTGCCACCAGCCCGCGCCCGGGACCCTACGAGCAGTACTTC
CATSPRPGPYEQYF
>TRBJ1-2|15|TRBD1|few|TRBV6-2/TRBV6-3
TGTGCCAGCAGTGCCGGACAGGGGGCAGCATATGGCTACACCTTC
CASSAGQGAAYGYTF
>TRBJ1-2|15|TRBD1|NA|TRBV20-1
TGCAGTGCTAGGCTGACAGGGGCGAATAACTATGGCTACACCTTC
CSARLTGANNYGYTF
>TRBJ2-5|13|NA|few|TRBV29-1
TGCAGCGTTGAACGTGATCAGTTAGAGACCCAGTACTTC
CSVERDQLETQYF
>TRBJ2-3|15|NA|few|TRBV5-1
TGCGCCAGCAGCTTTGTGGGTCCTAGCACAGATACGCAGTATTTT
CASSFVGPSTDTQYF
>TRBJ2-7|15|TRBD2|NA|TRBV7-2
TGTGCCAGCAGCCCTAGCGGGACCGAGGGGTGGGAGCAGTACTTC
CASSPSGTEGWEQYF
>TRBJ2-1|17|NA|NA|TRBV21-1
TGTGCCAGCAGCGATCAAGTAACGGGGCCGTGGAACAATGAGCAGTTCTTC
CASSDQVTGPWNNEQFF
>TRBJ2-5|14|TRBD1|NA|TRBV20-1
TGCAGTGCTAGCACAGGGGGTTGGTGGGAGACCCAGTACTTC
CSASTGGWWETQYF
>TRBJ2-2|16|TRBD2|NA|TRBV4-1
TGCGCCAGCAGCCAAGATCGAACTAGCGGCACCGGGGAGCTGTTTTTT
CASSQDRTSGTGELFF
>TRBJ2-5|15|NA|NA|TRBV20-1
TGCAGTGCTCCACCCACGATACGGCTTCAAGAGACCCAGTACTTC
CSAPPTIRLQETQYF
>TRBJ2-7|13|NA|NA|TRBV20-1
TGCAGTGCTAGGGATATACTGGGTAACGAGCAGTACTTC
CSARDILGNEQYF